Each of the 21 T cell receptor beta chains below was sequenced from the same sample in a study of OX40 agonist ivuxolimab in advanced cancers. This table comes from immunoSEQ multiplex PCR, and its TCRdb copy is limited to in-frame clones, with some not included. This sample has about 94,000 clones, with approximately 93% found just once. The specimen comprised CD4+ or CD8+ T cells sorted from blood, sampled in a trial of the OX40 agonist ivuxolimab. These receptors were obtained from an adult with an advanced solid tumor such as melanoma, head and neck, liver or kidney cancer.

This sequence joins TRBV5-1 and TRBJ2-7; 9 nucleotides match TRBD2. After removal of 4 bases from V and 5 bases from J, the junction contained 13 bases not matched to a gene. Germline assignment: CDR1 SGHRS and CDR2 YFSETQ. This CDR3 is built from 16 residues. CDR3 DNA sequence: TGCGCCAGCAGCGCCCCTCCAGCGGGGGGAGTGGACGAGCAGTACTTC. It yields the protein CASSAPPAGGVDEQYF.

In this sample, this clone turned up a few times. In nucleotides, the CDR3 is TGTGCGTATAGCGGGCCAAGCACAGATACGCAGTATTTT. Encoded protein: CAYSGPSTDTQYF. The chain has TRBV30 and TRBJ2-3; TRBD2 matches 7 bases. Germline CDR1 and CDR2: GTSNPN and SVGIG (reference sequence). The CDR3 length is 13 residues.

The V and J genes are TRBV6-5 and TRBJ1-2; D not certain. From germline, CDR1 is MNHEY and CDR2 SVGAGI. V dropped 5 bases and J dropped 6 bases, with 7 bases sitting between them. The CDR3 is 11 amino acids. CDR3 in DNA: TGTGCCAGCAGTGTTAGGGATGGCTACACCTTC. Its translation is CASSVRDGYTF.

This chain uses TRBV6-5 with TRBJ1-5; tentatively, D is TRBD1 (6 bases). Germline values: CDR1 MNHEY, CDR2 SVGAGI. This CDR3 region has 15 residues. Deletions cut 5 bases from V and 2 bases from J, with 13 bases between. CDR3 amino acids: CASSQGGLGNQPQHF. DNA of the CDR3: TGTGCCAGCAGTCAAGGGGGGTTGGGCAATCAGCCCCAGCATTTT.

The rearrangement uses TRBV18 and TRBJ2-3, with D perhaps matching TRBD2 (6 bases). CDR3 length equals 20 residues. Trimming shortened V by 3 bases and J by 0 bases, and 25 bases separated the two germline ends. Per germline, CDR1 KGHSH and CDR2 LQKENI. CDR3 amino acids: CASSPSGGDGKQVSTDTQYF. In DNA, the CDR3 is TGTGCCAGCTCACCCTCAGGAGGGGACGGTAAACAAGTTAGCACAGATACGCAGTATTTT. The full variable domain, with the rest looked up from reference TRBV18 and TRBJ2-3, is NAGVMQNPRHLVRRRGQEARLRCSPMKGHSHVYWYRQLPEEGLKFMVYLQKENIIDESGMPKERFSAEFPKEGPSILRIQQVVRGDSAAYFCASSPSGGDGKQVSTDTQYFGPGTRLTVL.

The gene calls are TRBV11-2 and TRBJ1-4; unclear D gene. The CDR3 runs 12 residues. Germline lookup yields CDR1 SGHAT and CDR2 FQNNGV. V lost 1 base and J lost 14, with 11 bases in between. The CDR3 coding sequence is TGTGCCAGCAGCTTAGCGGCAGGCCAGCTGTTTTTT. Translating gives CASSLAAGQLFF.

The rearrangement links TRBV9 to TRBJ2-3; D is unclear. The V and J ends lost 0 bases and 2 bases respectively, with 13 bases between them. Germline CDR1 and CDR2: SGDLS and YYNGEE. The CDR3 totals 16 residues. The CDR3 DNA sequence: TGTGCCAGCAGCGTAGCTCTCGGCCCCTCCACAGATACGCAGTATTTT. It codes for CASSVALGPSTDTQYF.

The rearrangement joins TRBV7-9 to TRBJ2-5; a possible D gene is TRBD2 (7 bases). In germline, CDR1 is SEHNR, CDR2 FQNEAQ (reference sequence). The length of the CDR3 is 15 residues. V shed 2 bases and J shed 5 bases, with 15 bases lying between them. CDR3 bases: TGTGCCAGCAGCTTACTCATGGGGGGGGCGGAGACCCAGTACTTC. Protein sequence: CASSLLMGGAETQYF.

The gene calls are TRBV11-2 and TRBJ2-1; 10 bases match TRBD1. Germline CDR1 SGHAT, CDR2 FQNNGV. The CDR3 runs 15 residues. The V and J ends lost 4 bases and 0 bases, in that order; junction bases with no gene match: 0. The CDR3 DNA reads as TGTGCCAGCAGCTGGACAGGGGGCTCCTACAATGAGCAGTTCTTC. Translation: CASSWTGGSYNEQFF.

The chain couples TRBV7-9 to TRBJ1-1, with unresolved D. Germline CDR1 and CDR2: SEHNR and FQNEAQ (reference sequence). The CDR3 contains 11 residues. V lost 1 base and J lost 8, with 5 bases in between. CDR3 coding DNA: TGTGCCAGCAGCTTAGGCCAGGAAGCTTTCTTT. This encodes CASSLGQEAFF.

The gene calls are TRBV2 and TRBJ1-4; 9 bases match TRBD1. Germline CDR1 SNHLY, CDR2 FYNNEI. V was pared by 6 bases and J by 7 bases, with 12 bases of the junction left unmatched. The CDR3 covers 16 residues. The CDR3 is CASRTPTGGGGEKLFF. The CDR3 bases are TGTGCCAGCAGGACCCCCACAGGGGGCGGCGGTGAAAAACTGTTTTTT.

V gene TRBV5-1 combines with J gene TRBJ1-6; D ambiguous. Between the trimmed V and J ends, which lost 0 bases and 0 bases, there was a span of 7 bases. CDR1 SGHRS and CDR2 YFSETQ come from the germline V gene. This CDR3 contains 16 residues. CDR3 in amino acids: CASSLDPSSYNSPLHF. In DNA form, the CDR3 reads TGCGCCAGCAGCTTGGACCCGAGCTCCTATAATTCACCCCTCCACTTT.

The chain is built from TRBV9 and TRBJ1-2; 7 bases fit TRBD1. Germline CDR1 and CDR2: SGDLS and YYNGEE. V shed 4 bases and J 2 bases; nucleotides not matched to a gene: 5. The CDR3 runs 14 residues. CDR3 sequence: CASSPRDRNYGYTF. CDR3 nucleotide sequence: TGTGCCAGCAGCCCCCGGGACAGAAACTATGGCTACACCTTC.

The V gene is TRBV7-6, the J gene TRBJ2-2; no clear D gene. V was cut by 5 bases and J by 0 bases, with 13 bases left in between. CDR1 SGHVS and CDR2 FNYEAQ come from the germline V gene. The CDR3 covers 16 residues. In nucleotides, the CDR3 is TGTGCCAGCAGCCCAACGGGCGGCTCGAACACCGGGGAGCTGTTTTTT. It is translated as CASSPTGGSNTGELFF.

The rearrangement links TRBV4-3 to TRBJ2-1; 10 nucleotides match TRBD2. V shed 4 bases, J shed 4 bases, and the junction held 10 bases outside the gene matches. The length of the CDR3 is 17 residues. Germline loops: CDR1 LGHNA, CDR2 YSLEER. CDR3 amino acids: CASSPRTSGHRYNEQFF. CDR3 in DNA: TGCGCCAGCAGCCCCCGGACTAGCGGCCACCGATACAATGAGCAGTTCTTC.

The sample holds a few counts of this clone. The chain carries TRBV28 and TRBJ2-7; no definite D call. The CDR3 sequence is 15 residues long. Germline CDR1 reads MDHEN; CDR2 reads SYDVKM. The V and J ends lost 6 bases and 5 bases respectively, with 20 bases between them. CDR3 bases: TGTGCCAGCAGCCCCCCTCGGACCCTCTTGAACGAGCAGTACTTC. It specifies CASSPPRTLLNEQYF.

The genes are TRBV27 and TRBJ2-1; either TRBD1 or TRBD2 may supply D (6 bases each). Germline V CDR1 and CDR2: MNHEY, SMNVEV (reference sequence). The CDR3 totals 15 residues. V lost 1 base to trimming and J lost 7 bases, with 14 bases between them. As DNA, the CDR3 is TGTGCCAGCAGTTTATGGACGGGGGCCGGGAATGAGCAGTTCTTC. This codes for CASSLWTGAGNEQFF.

The chain recombines TRBV9 with TRBJ2-1; 9 positions agree with TRBD2. CDR3 size: 20 residues. J lost 3 bases, V lost 1 base, and 17 bases had no gene match. The germline V gene has CDR1 SGDLS and CDR2 YYNGEE. CDR3 sequence: CASSVMGRWGGRVSYNEQFF. The CDR3, as DNA: TGTGCCAGCAGCGTAATGGGTCGTTGGGGCGGGAGGGTAAGCTACAATGAGCAGTTCTTC.

The V and J genes are TRBV29-1 and TRBJ1-2; 11 nucleotides align to TRBD1. Germline V lookup: CDR1 SQVTM, CDR2 ANQGSEA. The CDR3 extends over 14 amino acids. The ends lost 2 bases at V and 3 bases at J; junction bases unmatched: 2. In DNA form, the CDR3 reads TGCAGCGTTGAATGGACAGGGGGCGACTATGGCTACACCTTC. This translates into CSVEWTGGDYGYTF.

The chain links TRBV7-3 to TRBJ1-2; 11 bases fit TRBD1. V lost 2 bases to trimming and J lost 8 bases; unmatched junction nucleotides: 10. Germline lookup yields CDR1 SGHTA and CDR2 FQGTGA. CDR3 size: 16 residues. The CDR3 nucleotides are TGTGCCAGCAGCTTAGTCCCCGGGACAGGGGGGGACGGCTACACCTTC. This encodes CASSLVPGTGGDGYTF.

This sequence joins TRBV7-2 and TRBJ2-4; TRBD1 matches at 10 bases. V lost 4 bases and J lost 6; bases outside the gene matches: 12. The length of the CDR3 is 17 residues. Germline V gene lookup returns CDR1 SGHTA and CDR2 FQGNSA. The CDR3 sequence: CASSYQPGQGSRNIQYF. CDR3 in DNA: TGTGCCAGCAGCTACCAACCGGGACAGGGGTCTCGAAACATTCAGTACTTC.